The next 20 T cell receptor delta chains were all read from a single sample in a study of gamma-delta chains in newborns, infants, children. TCRdb re-analyzed the reads via CATT. The sample consists of 1,500 to 2,000 delta-chain clones, 0.9% to 1.4% of them appearing once. The source material was blood. Source of these receptors: a child who was a newborn, infant or young child, either healthy, febrile or measles-vaccinated (not recorded which).

Remarks on this clone: The protein TCRdb lists belongs to a much larger clone and differs from this DNA's translation at residue 3, which points to a read error; the protein shown is made from the DNA. V and J are TRDV2 and TRDJ3; 13 nucleotides align to TRDD3. The CDR3 has 21 amino acids. CDR1 GEAIGNYY and CDR2 EKD come from the germline V gene. The CDR3 bases are TGTGCCCGTGACTCCATTACTGGGGGATACGAAACGGATTGGGACACCCGACAGATGTTTTTC. Translated: CARDSITGGYETDWDTRQMFF.

Concerning this clone itself: Translating this DNA gives a protein that differs at residue 14 from the TCRdb one, which belongs to a much larger clone; a read error is likely, and the protein shown is this translation. The chain uses TRDV2 and TRDJ3, with 9 nucleotides matching TRDD3. The CDR3 length is 18 residues. Germline-derived CDR1 and CDR2 are GEAIGNYY and EKD. CDR3 nucleotides: TGTGCCTGTGACACGTACTGGGGGAGCTCCTGGGACACCCAACAGATGTTTTTC. It translates to CACDTYWGSSWDTQQMFF.

A word on this clone: This DNA's translation and the protein TCRdb lists, from a much larger clone, do not match at residue 5, likely due to a read error; the protein shown is translated from the DNA. The chain carries TRDV2 and TRDJ1, with TRDD3 matching 10 bases. This CDR3 has 17 amino acids. The germline gives CDR1 GEAIGNYY, CDR2 EKD. Losses at the gene ends were 2 bases for V and 0 bases for J; bases not matched to a gene: 8. CDR3 sequence: CACDRLGDPSYTDKLIF. CDR3 DNA: TGTGCCTGTGACAGACTGGGGGATCCGTCGTACACCGATAAACTCATCTTT.

With regard to this clone: TCRdb shows a much larger clone's protein in place of this DNA's translation, and the two differ at residue 13, likely through a read error; the protein shown is translated from the DNA. V and J are TRDV2 and TRDJ1; D is undetermined. The V gene lost 3 bases and the J gene lost 3 bases, with 25 bases spanning the gap. CDR1 is GEAIGNYY and CDR2 is EKD in the germline V gene. This CDR3 has 18 amino acids. The CDR3 coding sequence is TGTGCCTGTGACCCCGTGGGCAGTTCGGAAGGGAACGCCGATAAACTCATCTTT. It specifies CACDPVGSSEGNADKLIF.

This clone showed up just a few times. A read error is likely here: a far larger clone is one base away. Other nucleotide sequences in the sample specify the same CDR3. The CDR3 spells CACDTVGGSDTDKLIF. The DNA for the CDR3 is TGTGCCTGTGACACCGTTGGAGGATCGGACACCGATAAACTCATCTTT. The V and J genes are TRDV2 and TRDJ1; D is unclear. CDR3 length equals 16 residues. The germline CDR1 and CDR2 sequences are GEAIGNYY and EKD. The V end lost 0 bases, the J end lost 0 bases, and 13 bases lay between the germline ends.

By sample share, this clone is medium-sized (0.01 to 0.1%). A read error likely explains this, since a far larger clone differs by one base. The chain uses TRDV2 and TRDJ1, with a possible D match to TRDD3 (5 bases). Germline assignment: CDR1 GEAIGNYY and CDR2 EKD. The length of the CDR3 is 14 residues. V was cut by 1 base and J by 1 base, with 9 bases left in between. The CDR3: CACDTMGSTDKLIF. CDR3 nucleotide sequence: TGTGCCTGTGACACGATGGGGTCCACCGATAAACTCATCTTT.

Details on this clone: TCRdb assigns this DNA the protein of a much larger clone, which departs from its translation at residue 6; this likely reflects a read error, and the protein shown comes from translating the DNA. The rearrangement links TRDV2 to TRDJ1, with 8 positions matching TRDD3. This CDR3 has 17 residues. CDR1 and CDR2 (germline): GEAIGNYY, EKD. The V and J ends lost 2 bases and 0 bases, in that order; junction bases with no gene match: 10. This CDR3 is CACDKMGDPSYTDKLIF. The CDR3 nucleotides read TGTGCCTGTGACAAAATGGGGGATCCGTCGTACACCGATAAACTCATCTTT.

The table lists this clone with a few counts. The TCRdb protein comes from a much larger clone and disagrees with this DNA's translation at residue 8, likely due to a read error; the protein given here is derived from the DNA. The rearrangement links TRDV2 to TRDJ3, with D possibly being TRDD3 (6 bases). V dropped 0 bases and J dropped 0 bases, with 17 bases sitting between them. This CDR3 comprises 20 residues. CDR1 and CDR2 from the germline V gene are GEAIGNYY and EKD. CDR3 coding DNA: TGTGCCTGTGACACCATAGCCTTGGGGATCAGCTCCTGGGACACCCGACAGATGTTTTTC. It encodes CACDTIALGISSWDTRQMFF.

A note on this clone: Given a far larger clone just one base away, this is likely a sequencing read error. The sample carries other DNA sequences with the same CDR3. V gene TRDV2 combines with J gene TRDJ1; TRDD3 matches at 9 bases. V shed 4 bases and J 0 bases; nucleotides not matched to a gene: 5. The CDR3 loop spans 15 amino acids. Germline CDR1 and CDR2: GEAIGNYY and EKD. The CDR3 nucleotides read TGTGCCTGTGATGGACTGGGGGACAACACCGATAAACTCATCTTT. Its translation is CACDGLGDNTDKLIF.

By sample share, this clone is medium-sized. This likely stems from a read error, as it lies one base from a far larger clone. Other DNA sequences in the sample encode the same CDR3. The genes are TRDV2 and TRDJ2, with D perhaps TRDD2 or TRDD3 (6 bases each). V lost 7 bases and J 6 bases, leaving 20 bases between the germline ends. The germline V gene has CDR1 GEAIGNYY and CDR2 EKD. The CDR3 sequence is 15 residues long. The CDR3 DNA follows: TGTGCCTGCGACTCGCTCCTACCTGGGGCAGCACAACTCTTCTTT. This gives the protein CACDSLLPGAAQLFF.

This clone was seen a handful of times. Translating this DNA gives a protein that differs at residue 14 from the TCRdb one, which belongs to a much larger clone; a read error is likely, and the protein shown is this translation. Other DNA variants within this sample encode the same CDR3. The CDR3 protein is CACDTVDWGSPRQGDKLIF. In DNA form, the CDR3 reads TGTGCCTGTGACACCGTCGACTGGGGGAGTCCAAGACAAGGGGATAAACTCATCTTT. J is TRDJ1 and V is TRDV2; TRDD3 agrees at 9 bases. V lost 0 bases, J lost 5 bases, and 18 bases stayed unmatched. The germline CDR1 and CDR2 sequences are GEAIGNYY and EKD. The CDR3 runs to 19 residues.

This clone is medium-sized (0.01 to 0.1%) by share. This DNA's translation and the protein TCRdb lists, from a much larger clone, do not match at residue 7, likely due to a read error; the protein shown is translated from the DNA. This chain joins TRDV2 and TRDJ1; tentative D call: TRDD1 (5 bases). Per the germline V gene, CDR1 is GEAIGNYY and CDR2 is EKD. Trimming took 6 bases from V and 4 from J, leaving 17 bases between them. The CDR3 is made up of 14 amino acids. The CDR3 sequence is CACFLVREIDKLIF. The CDR3 region has the DNA TGTGCCTGTTTCTTGGTGAGGGAAATCGATAAACTCATCTTT.

As concerns this clone: One base separates it from a far larger clone, so it is likely a read error. This same CDR3 is encoded by further DNA sequences in the sample. The rearrangement uses TRDV2 and TRDJ3; 10 bases align to TRDD3. The CDR3 has 18 residues. J was trimmed by 0 bases and V by 0 bases; bases with no gene match: 1. CDR1 is GEAIGNYY and CDR2 is EKD in the germline V gene. The CDR3 DNA sequence: TGTGCCTGTGACACCGCTGGGGGATACTCCTGGGACACCCGACAGATGTTTTTC. This translates into CACDTAGGYSWDTRQMFF.

A note on this clone: This DNA's translation and the protein TCRdb lists, from a much larger clone, do not match at residue 13, likely due to a read error; the protein shown is translated from the DNA. The genes are TRDV2 and TRDJ3, with 12 positions matching TRDD3. The CDR3 spans 18 residues. Per the germline V gene, CDR1 is GEAIGNYY and CDR2 is EKD. The CDR3 region has the DNA TGTGCCTGTGACAATACTGGGGGATACTCCTGGGACCCCCGACAGATGTTTTTC. This encodes CACDNTGGYSWDPRQMFF.

To note about this clone: A far larger clone lies a single base away; this is likely a read error. The sample carries other DNA sequences with the same CDR3. The chain recombines TRDV2 with TRDJ1; the match to TRDD3 covers 7 bases. J was trimmed by 5 bases and V by 6 bases; bases with no gene match: 11. The CDR3 runs 14 residues. Germline V lookup: CDR1 GEAIGNYY, CDR2 EKD. CDR3 sequence reads: CACFLVGEIDKLIF. CDR3 nucleotides: TGTGCCTGTTTCTTGGTGGGGGAAATTGATAAACTCATCTTT.

As concerns this clone: The TCRdb protein comes from a much larger clone and disagrees with this DNA's translation at residue 9, likely due to a read error; the protein given here is derived from the DNA. The chain combines TRDV2 with TRDJ1, with 10 bases that match TRDD3. V shed 2 bases, J shed 0 bases, and the junction held 8 bases outside the gene matches. Germline values: CDR1 GEAIGNYY, CDR2 EKD. This CDR3 has 17 amino acids. Written as DNA, the CDR3 is TGTGCCTGTGACAAACTGGGGGATCGGTCGTACACCGATAAACTCATCTTT. Translating it yields CACDKLGDRSYTDKLIF.

With regard to this clone: The TCRdb protein, from a much larger clone, departs from this DNA's translation at residue 11, likely by read error; the protein shown derives from the DNA. This chain uses TRDV2 with TRDJ1; no firm D call. CDR3 length: 13 amino acids. Germline V gene sequence: CDR1 GEAIGNYY, CDR2 EKD. DNA for the CDR3: TGTGCCTGTGATCGATTAGGCTCCGATAAATTCATCTTT. This gives the protein CACDRLGSDKFIF.

In regard to this clone: Only one base separates this from a far larger clonotype, so it likely reflects a read error. Other DNA variants within this sample encode the same CDR3. The chain joins TRDV2 to TRDJ3, with D maybe TRDD3 (6 bases). The CDR3 totals 17 residues. Germline V gene data show CDR1 as GEAIGNYY and CDR2 as EKD. CDR3 nucleotide sequence: TGTGCTTGTGACACCGTACTGGGCTCCTGGGACACCCGACAGATGTTTTTC. Its protein is CACDTVLGSWDTRQMFF.

This clone is medium-sized in the sample. A far larger clone is a single base away, which makes a read error likely. Within the sample, other DNA sequences also encode this same CDR3. J is TRDJ1 and V is TRDV2; D gene unclear. V lost 7 bases to trimming and J lost 0 bases, with 26 bases between them. The CDR3 totals 18 residues. Germline CDR1 is GEAIGNYY and CDR2 is EKD. The CDR3 nucleotides are TGTGCCTGCGACCCCGTGGGCAGTTCGGAAGGGAACACCGATAAACTCATCTTT. Its translation is CACDPVGSSEGNTDKLIF.

In regard to this clone: The protein given by TCRdb reflects a much larger clone and differs at residue 8 from this DNA's translation, likely from a read error; the protein shown is the DNA's translation. The chain couples TRDV2 to TRDJ1; 8 nucleotides match TRDD3. The germline CDR1 and CDR2 sequences are GEAIGNYY and EKD. This CDR3 has 17 residues. V lost 2 bases, J lost 0 bases, and 10 bases stayed unmatched. The CDR3 sequence: CACDKLGGPSYTDKLIF. The CDR3 DNA reads as TGTGCCTGTGACAAACTGGGGGGTCCGTCGTACACCGATAAACTCATCTTT.